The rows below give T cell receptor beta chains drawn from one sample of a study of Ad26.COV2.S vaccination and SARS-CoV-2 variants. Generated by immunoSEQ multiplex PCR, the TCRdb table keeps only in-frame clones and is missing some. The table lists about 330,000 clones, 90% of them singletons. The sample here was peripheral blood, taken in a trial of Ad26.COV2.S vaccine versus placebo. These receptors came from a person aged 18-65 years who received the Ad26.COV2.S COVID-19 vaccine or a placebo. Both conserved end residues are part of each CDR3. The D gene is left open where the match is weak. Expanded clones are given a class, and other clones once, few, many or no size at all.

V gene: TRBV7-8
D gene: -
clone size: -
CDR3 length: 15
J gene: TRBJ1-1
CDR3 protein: CASSLGAGLNTEAFF
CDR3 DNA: TGTGCCAGCAGCTTAGGCGCGGGTTTGAACACTGAAGCTTTCTTT

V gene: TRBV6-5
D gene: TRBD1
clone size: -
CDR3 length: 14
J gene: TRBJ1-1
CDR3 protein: CASSYNRGWIEAFF
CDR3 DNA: TGTGCCAGCAGTTACAACAGGGGGTGGATTGAAGCTTTCTTT

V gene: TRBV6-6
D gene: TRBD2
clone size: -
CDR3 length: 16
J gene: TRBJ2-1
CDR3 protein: CATQEGGSGTRNEQFF
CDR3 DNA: TGTGCCACCCAAGAAGGAGGATCCGGGACTAGAAATGAGCAGTTCTTC

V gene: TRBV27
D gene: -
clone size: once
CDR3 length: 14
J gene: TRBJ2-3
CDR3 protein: CASRWAGRTDTQYF
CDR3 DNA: TGTGCCAGCAGGTGGGCAGGGAGAACAGATACGCAGTATTTT

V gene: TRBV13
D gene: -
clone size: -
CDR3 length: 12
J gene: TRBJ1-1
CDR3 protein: CASSYSGAEAFF
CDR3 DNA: TGTGCCAGCAGCTACTCTGGCGCTGAAGCTTTCTTT

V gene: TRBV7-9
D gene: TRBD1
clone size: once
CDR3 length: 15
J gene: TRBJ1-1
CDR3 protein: CASSSQGAGGTEAFF
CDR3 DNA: TGTGCCAGCAGCTCCCAGGGGGCTGGGGGCACTGAAGCTTTCTTT

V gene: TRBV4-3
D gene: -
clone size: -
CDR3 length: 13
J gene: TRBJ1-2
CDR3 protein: CASSQPMTGGYTF
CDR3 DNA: TGCGCCAGCAGCCAACCAATGACGGGTGGCTACACCTTC

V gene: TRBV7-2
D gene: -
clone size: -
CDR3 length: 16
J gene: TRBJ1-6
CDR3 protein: CASSLSGASYNSPLHF
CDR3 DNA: TGTGCCAGCAGCTTATCAGGGGCTTCCTATAATTCACCCCTCCACTTT

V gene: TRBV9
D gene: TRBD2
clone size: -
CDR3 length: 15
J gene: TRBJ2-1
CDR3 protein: CASSKTSGTYNEQFF
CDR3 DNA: TGTGCCAGCAGCAAAACTAGCGGGACATACAATGAGCAGTTCTTC

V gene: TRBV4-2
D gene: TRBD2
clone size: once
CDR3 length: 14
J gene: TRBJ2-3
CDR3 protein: CASSQDLAVDTQYF
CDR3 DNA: TGTGCCAGCAGCCAGGATCTAGCGGTAGATACGCAGTATTTT

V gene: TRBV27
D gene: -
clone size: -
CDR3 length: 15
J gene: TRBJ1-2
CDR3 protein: CASSFGQGFNYGYTF
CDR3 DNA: TGTGCCAGCAGTTTCGGGCAGGGTTTCAACTATGGCTACACCTTC

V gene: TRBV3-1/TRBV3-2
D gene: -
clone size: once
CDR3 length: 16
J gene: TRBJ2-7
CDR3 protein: CASSQDSGLLVGEQYF
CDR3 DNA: TGTGCCAGCAGCCAAGATTCGGGACTCCTTGTGGGCGAGCAGTACTTC

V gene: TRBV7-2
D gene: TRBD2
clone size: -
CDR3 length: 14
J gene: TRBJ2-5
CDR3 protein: CASSFGGRGETQYF
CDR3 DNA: TGTGCCAGCAGCTTTGGCGGGAGGGGGGAGACCCAGTACTTC

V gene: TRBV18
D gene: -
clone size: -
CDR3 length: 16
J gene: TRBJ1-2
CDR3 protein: CASSPGQPLRQDGYTF
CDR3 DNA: TGTGCCAGCTCCCCAGGACAGCCCCTGCGCCAAGATGGCTACACCTTC

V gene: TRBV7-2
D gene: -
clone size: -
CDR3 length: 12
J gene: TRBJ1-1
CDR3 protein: CASSLRYTEAFF
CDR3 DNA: TGTGCCAGCAGCTTACGTTACACTGAAGCTTTCTTT

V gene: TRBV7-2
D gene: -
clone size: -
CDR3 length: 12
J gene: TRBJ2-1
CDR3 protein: CASSPYRKQQFF
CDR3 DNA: TGTGCCAGCAGCCCCTATAGGAAACAGCAGTTCTTC

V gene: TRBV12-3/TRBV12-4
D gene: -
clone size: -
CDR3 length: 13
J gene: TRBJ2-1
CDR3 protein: CASSFRGVSEQFF
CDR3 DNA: TGTGCCAGCAGTTTTAGGGGTGTAAGTGAGCAGTTCTTC

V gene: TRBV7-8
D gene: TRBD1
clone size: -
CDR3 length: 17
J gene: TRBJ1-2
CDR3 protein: CASSPYRDRDLTGGYTF
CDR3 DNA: TGTGCCAGCAGCCCCTACCGGGACAGGGACCTTACGGGGGGCTACACCTTC

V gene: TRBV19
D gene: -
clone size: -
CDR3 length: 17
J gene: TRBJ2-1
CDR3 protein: CASSMSPGLGGYNEQFF
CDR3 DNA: TGTGCCAGTAGTATGTCCCCGGGGCTAGGGGGCTACAATGAGCAGTTCTTC

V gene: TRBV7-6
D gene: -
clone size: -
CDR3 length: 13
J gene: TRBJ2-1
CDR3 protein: CASSLAREGEQFF
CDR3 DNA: TGTGCCAGCAGCTTAGCAAGGGAAGGAGAGCAGTTCTTC

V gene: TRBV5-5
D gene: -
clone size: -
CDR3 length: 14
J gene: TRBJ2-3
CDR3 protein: CASSYVNSADTQYF
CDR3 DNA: TGTGCCAGCAGCTATGTAAATAGCGCAGATACGCAGTATTTT

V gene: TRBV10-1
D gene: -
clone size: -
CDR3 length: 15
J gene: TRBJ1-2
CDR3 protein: CASSPDRGDRNGYTF
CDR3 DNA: TGCGCCAGCAGTCCAGATAGGGGGGATAGAAATGGCTACACCTTC

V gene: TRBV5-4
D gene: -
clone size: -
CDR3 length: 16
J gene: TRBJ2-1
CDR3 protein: CASSYLLGLPSGEQFF
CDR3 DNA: TGTGCCAGCAGCTACCTCTTAGGCCTCCCGAGCGGTGAGCAGTTCTTC

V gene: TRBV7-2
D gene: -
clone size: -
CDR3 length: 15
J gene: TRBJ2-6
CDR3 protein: CASSFPGTGANVLTF
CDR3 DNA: TGTGCCAGCAGCTTTCCAGGGACTGGGGCCAACGTCCTGACTTTC

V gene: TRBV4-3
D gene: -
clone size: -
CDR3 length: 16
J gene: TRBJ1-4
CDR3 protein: CASSQDAAGRNEKLFF
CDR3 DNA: TGCGCCAGCAGCCAAGACGCGGCAGGGCGTAATGAAAAACTGTTTTTT

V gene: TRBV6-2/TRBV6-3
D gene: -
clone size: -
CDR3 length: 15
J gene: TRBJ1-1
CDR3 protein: CASSLGTGLNTEAFF
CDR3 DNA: TGTGCCAGCAGTTTAGGAACGGGGCTGAACACTGAAGCTTTCTTT

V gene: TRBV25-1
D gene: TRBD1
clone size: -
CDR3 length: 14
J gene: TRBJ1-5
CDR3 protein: CASSELTGDQPQHF
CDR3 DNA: TGTGCCAGCAGTGAATTGACAGGGGACCAGCCCCAGCATTTT

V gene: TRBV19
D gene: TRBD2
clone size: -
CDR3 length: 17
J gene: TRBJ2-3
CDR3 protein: CASSMGGSGRVSDTQYF
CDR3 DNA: TGTGCCAGTAGTATGGGTGGTAGCGGGAGGGTTTCAGATACGCAGTATTTT

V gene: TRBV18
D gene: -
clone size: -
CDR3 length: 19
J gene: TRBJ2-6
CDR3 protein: CASSAPMDPSPRGANVLTF
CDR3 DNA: TGTGCCAGCTCCGCTCCCATGGACCCCTCCCCTCGTGGGGCCAACGTCCTGACTTTC

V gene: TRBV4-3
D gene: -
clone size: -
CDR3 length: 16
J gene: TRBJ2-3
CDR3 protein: CASSQDPGGSTDTQYF
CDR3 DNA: TGCGCCAGCAGCCAAGATCCGGGGGGCAGCACAGATACGCAGTATTTT

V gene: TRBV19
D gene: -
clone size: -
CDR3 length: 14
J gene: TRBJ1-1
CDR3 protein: CASSIYLGQTEAFF
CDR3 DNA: TGTGCCAGTAGTATTTACCTGGGGCAAACTGAAGCTTTCTTT

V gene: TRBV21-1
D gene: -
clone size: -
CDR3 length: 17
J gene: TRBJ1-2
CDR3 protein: CASSTTRGPPPGYGYTF
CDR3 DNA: TGTGCCAGCAGCACCACCCGGGGACCCCCTCCGGGATATGGCTACACCTTC

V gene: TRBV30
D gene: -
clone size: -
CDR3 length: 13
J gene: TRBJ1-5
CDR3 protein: CAWSVGANQPQHF
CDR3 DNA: TGTGCCTGGAGTGTAGGGGCGAATCAGCCCCAGCATTTT

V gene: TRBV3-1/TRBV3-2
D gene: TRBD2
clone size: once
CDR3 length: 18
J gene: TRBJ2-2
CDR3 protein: CASSRRLAGRSNTGELFF
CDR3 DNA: TGTGCCAGCAGCCGGAGACTAGCGGGCAGATCGAACACCGGGGAGCTGTTTTTT

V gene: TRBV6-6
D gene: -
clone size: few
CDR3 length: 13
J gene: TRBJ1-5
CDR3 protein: CASSPLGIQPQHF
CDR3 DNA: TGTGCCAGCAGCCCTCTGGGGATTCAGCCCCAGCATTTT

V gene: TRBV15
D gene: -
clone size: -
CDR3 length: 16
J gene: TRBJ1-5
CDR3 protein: CATSRGAQGLNQPQHF
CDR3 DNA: TGTGCCACCAGCAGAGGGGCTCAGGGTTTAAATCAGCCCCAGCATTTT

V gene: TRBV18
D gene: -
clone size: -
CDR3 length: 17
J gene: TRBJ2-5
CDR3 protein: CASSPPRGGLDGETQYF
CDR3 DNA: TGTGCCAGCTCACCACCGAGGGGCGGGCTCGATGGGGAGACCCAGTACTTC

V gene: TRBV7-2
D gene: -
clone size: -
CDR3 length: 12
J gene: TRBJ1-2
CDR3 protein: CASSRRGDGYTF
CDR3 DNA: TGTGCCAGCAGCCGACGGGGAGATGGCTACACCTTC

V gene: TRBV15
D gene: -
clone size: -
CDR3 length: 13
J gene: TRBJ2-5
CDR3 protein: CATSRDNGDTQYF
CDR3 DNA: TGTGCCACCAGCAGAGATAATGGTGACACCCAGTACTTC

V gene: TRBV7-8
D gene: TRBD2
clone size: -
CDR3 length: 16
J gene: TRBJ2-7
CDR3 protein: CASSPARGAISYEQYF
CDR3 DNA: TGTGCCAGCAGCCCGGCGCGGGGGGCCATCTCCTACGAGCAGTACTTC

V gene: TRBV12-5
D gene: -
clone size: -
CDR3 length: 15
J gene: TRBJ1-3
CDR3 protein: CASGWRSLAGNTIYF
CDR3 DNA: TGTGCTAGTGGTTGGAGAAGTTTAGCTGGAAACACCATATATTTT

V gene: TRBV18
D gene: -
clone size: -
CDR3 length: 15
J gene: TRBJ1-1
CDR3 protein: CASSPPYPDNTEAFF
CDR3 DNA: TGTGCCAGCTCACCACCGTATCCGGATAACACTGAAGCTTTCTTT

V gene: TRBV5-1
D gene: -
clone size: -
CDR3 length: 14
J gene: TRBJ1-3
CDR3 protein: CASSLGQPGNTIYF
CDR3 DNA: TGCGCCAGCAGCTTGGGCCAGCCCGGAAACACCATATATTTT

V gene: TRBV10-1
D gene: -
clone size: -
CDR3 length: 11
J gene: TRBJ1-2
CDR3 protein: CASARGYGYTF
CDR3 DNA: TGCGCCAGCGCGAGGGGCTATGGCTACACCTTC

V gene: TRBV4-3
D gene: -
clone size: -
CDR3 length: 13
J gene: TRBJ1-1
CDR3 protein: CASSQWRGREAFF
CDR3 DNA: TGCGCCAGCAGCCAATGGCGAGGTCGGGAAGCTTTCTTT

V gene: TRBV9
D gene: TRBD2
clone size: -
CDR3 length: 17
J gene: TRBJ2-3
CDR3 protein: CASSTSRLAGGSDTQYF
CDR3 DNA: TGTGCCAGCAGCACCAGCCGACTAGCGGGAGGGTCAGATACGCAGTATTTT

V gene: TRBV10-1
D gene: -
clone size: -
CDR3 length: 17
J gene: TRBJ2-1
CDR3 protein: CASSESFGSSSYNEQFF
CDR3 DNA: TGCGCCAGCAGTGAGTCGTTTGGTTCTAGCTCCTACAATGAGCAGTTCTTC

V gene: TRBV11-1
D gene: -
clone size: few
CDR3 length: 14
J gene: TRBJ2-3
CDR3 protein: CASSLRVTTDTQYF
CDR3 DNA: TGTGCCAGCAGCTTAAGGGTCACCACAGATACGCAGTATTTT

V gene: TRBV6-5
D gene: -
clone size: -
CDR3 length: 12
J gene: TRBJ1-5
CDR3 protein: CASSHQGEPQHF
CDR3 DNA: TGTGCCAGCAGTCATCAGGGTGAGCCCCAGCATTTT

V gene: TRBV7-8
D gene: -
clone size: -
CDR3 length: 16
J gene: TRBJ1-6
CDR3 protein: CASSLYGGSPGSPLHF
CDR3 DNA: TGTGCCAGCAGCTTATACGGCGGGAGCCCGGGATCACCCCTCCACTTT

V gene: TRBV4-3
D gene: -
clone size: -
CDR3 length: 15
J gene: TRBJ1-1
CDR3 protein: CASSFRQDMNTEAFF
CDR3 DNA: TGCGCCAGCAGCTTCCGACAGGACATGAACACTGAAGCTTTCTTT

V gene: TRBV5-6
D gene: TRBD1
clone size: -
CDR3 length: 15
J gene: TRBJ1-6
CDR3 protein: CASSFFRQGYSPLHF
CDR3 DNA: TGTGCCAGCAGCTTTTTTCGACAGGGGTATTCACCCCTCCACTTT

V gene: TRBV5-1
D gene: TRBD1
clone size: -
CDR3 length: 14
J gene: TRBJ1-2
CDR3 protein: CASSLGQGGYGYTF
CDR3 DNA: TGCGCCAGCAGCCTAGGACAGGGGGGCTATGGCTACACCTTC

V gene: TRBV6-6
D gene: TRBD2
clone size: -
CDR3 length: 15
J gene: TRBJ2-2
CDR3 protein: CASSPVAGDTGELFF
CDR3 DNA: TGTGCCAGCAGTCCCGTAGCGGGGGACACCGGGGAGCTGTTTTTT

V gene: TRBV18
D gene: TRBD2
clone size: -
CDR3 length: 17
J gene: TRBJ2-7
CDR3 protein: CASSSQPPGLEFYEQYF
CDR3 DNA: TGTGCCAGCTCATCCCAACCCCCGGGACTAGAGTTCTACGAGCAGTACTTC